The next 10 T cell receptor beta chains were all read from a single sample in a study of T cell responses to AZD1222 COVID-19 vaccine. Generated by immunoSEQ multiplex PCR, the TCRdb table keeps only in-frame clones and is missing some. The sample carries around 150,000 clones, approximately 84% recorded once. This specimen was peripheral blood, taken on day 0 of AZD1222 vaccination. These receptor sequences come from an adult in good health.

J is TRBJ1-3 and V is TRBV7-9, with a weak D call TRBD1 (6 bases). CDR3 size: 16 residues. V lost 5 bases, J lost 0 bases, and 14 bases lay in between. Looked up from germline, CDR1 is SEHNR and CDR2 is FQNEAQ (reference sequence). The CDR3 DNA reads TGTGCCAGCAGCATCTACAGGGCCTTCTCTGGAAACACCATATATTTT. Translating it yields CASSIYRAFSGNTIYF.

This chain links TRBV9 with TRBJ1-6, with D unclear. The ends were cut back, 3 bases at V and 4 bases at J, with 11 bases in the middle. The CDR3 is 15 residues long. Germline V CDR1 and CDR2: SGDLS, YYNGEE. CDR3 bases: TGTGCCAGCAGCGGAGGTCGGGGTTATAATTCACCCCTCCACTTT. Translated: CASSGGRGYNSPLHF.

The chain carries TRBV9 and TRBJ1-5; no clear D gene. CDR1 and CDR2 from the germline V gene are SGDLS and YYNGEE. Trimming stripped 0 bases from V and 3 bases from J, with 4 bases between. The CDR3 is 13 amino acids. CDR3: CASSVGPNQPQHF. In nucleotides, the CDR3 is TGTGCCAGCAGCGTAGGCCCCAATCAGCCCCAGCATTTT.

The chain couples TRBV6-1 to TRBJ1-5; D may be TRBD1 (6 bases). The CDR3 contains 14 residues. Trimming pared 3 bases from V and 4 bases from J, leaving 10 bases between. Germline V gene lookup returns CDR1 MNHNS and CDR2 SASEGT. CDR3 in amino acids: CASSEAQGNQPQHF. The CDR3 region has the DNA TGTGCCAGCAGTGAGGCACAGGGAAATCAGCCCCAGCATTTT.

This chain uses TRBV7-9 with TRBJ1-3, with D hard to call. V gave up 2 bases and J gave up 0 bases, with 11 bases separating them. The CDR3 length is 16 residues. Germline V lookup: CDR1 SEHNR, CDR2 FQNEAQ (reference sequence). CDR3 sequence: CASSLSLQRSGNTIYF. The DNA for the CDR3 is TGTGCCAGCAGCTTATCGCTCCAACGCTCTGGAAACACCATATATTTT.

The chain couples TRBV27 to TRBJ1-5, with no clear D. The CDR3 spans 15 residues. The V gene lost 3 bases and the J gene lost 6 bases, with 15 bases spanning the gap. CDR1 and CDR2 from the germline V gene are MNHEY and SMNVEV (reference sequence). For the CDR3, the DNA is TGTGCCAGCAGTTTCCAGGCGGCAGCGAGTCAGCCCCAGCATTTT. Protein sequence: CASSFQAAASQPQHF.

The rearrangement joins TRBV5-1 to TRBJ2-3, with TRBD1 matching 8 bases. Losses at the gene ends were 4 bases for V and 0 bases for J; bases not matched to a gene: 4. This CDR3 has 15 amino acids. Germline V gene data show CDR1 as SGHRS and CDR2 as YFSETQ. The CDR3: CASSIRQGSTDTQYF. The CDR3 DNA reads TGCGCCAGCAGCATTAGACAGGGGAGCACAGATACGCAGTATTTT.

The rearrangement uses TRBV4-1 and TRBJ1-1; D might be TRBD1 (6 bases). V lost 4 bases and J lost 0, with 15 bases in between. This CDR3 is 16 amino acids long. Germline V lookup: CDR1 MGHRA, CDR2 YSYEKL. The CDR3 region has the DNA TGCGCCAGCAGCCCAGAGGGGGGTTTACTGAACACTGAAGCTTTCTTT. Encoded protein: CASSPEGGLLNTEAFF.

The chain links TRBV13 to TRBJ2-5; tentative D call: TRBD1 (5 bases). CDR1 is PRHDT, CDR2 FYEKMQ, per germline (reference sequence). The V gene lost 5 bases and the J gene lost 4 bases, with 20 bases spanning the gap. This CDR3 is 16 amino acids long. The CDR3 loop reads CASSRWGRAFGETQYF. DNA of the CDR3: TGTGCCAGCAGCCGATGGGGCAGGGCATTCGGAGAGACCCAGTACTTC.

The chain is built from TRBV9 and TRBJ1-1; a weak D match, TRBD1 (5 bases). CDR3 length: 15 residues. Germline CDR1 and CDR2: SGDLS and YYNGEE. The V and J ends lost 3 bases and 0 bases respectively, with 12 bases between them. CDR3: CASSGQIAMNTEAFF. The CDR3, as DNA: TGTGCCAGCAGCGGACAGATTGCAATGAACACTGAAGCTTTCTTT.